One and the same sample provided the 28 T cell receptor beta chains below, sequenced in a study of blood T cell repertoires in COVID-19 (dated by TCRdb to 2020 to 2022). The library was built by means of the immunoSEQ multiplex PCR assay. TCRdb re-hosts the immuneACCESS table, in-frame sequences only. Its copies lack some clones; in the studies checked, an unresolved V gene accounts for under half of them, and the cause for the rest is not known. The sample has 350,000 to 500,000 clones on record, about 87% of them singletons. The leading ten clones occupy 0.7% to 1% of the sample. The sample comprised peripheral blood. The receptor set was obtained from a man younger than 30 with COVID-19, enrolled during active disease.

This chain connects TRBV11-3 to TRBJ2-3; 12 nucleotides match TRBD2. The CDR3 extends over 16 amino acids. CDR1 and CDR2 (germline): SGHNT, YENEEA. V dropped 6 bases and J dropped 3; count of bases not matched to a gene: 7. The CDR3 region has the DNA TGTGCCAGCAGTCGAGTCGGGACTAGCGGGACAGATACGCAGTATTTT. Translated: CASSRVGTSGTDTQYF.

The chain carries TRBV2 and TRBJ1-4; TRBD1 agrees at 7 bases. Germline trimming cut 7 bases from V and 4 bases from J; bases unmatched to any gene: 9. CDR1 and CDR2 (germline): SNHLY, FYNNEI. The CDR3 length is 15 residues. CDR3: CASTITGVDNEKLFF. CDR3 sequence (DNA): TGTGCCAGCACTATAACAGGGGTGGATAATGAAAAACTGTTTTTT.

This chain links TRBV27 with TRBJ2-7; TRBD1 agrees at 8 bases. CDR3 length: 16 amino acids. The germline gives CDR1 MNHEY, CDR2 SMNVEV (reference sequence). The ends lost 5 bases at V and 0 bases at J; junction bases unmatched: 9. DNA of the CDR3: TGTGCCAGCAGTACCCTACTGGGGACAGGCTCCTACGAGCAGTACTTC. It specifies CASSTLLGTGSYEQYF.

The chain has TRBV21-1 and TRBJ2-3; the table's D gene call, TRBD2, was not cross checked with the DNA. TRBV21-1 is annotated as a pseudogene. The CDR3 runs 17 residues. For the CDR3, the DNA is TGTGCCAGCAGCAGGGGTAGCGGGAGGCGGAAGATAGATACGCAGTATTTT. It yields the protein CASSRGSGRRKIDTQYF.

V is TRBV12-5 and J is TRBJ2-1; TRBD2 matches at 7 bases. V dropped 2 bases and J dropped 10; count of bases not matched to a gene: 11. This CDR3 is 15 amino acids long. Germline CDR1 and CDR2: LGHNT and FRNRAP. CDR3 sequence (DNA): TGTGCTAGTGGTTTGCACCCCGTGGTCGGGGGGGAGCAGTTCTTC. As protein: CASGLHPVVGGEQFF.

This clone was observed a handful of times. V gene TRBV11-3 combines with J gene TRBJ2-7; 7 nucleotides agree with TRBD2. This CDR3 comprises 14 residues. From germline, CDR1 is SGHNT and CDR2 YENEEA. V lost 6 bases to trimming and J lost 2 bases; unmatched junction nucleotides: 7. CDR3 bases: TGTGCCAGCAGATGGTCTAGCGGAACCTACGAGCAGTACTTC. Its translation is CASRWSSGTYEQYF.

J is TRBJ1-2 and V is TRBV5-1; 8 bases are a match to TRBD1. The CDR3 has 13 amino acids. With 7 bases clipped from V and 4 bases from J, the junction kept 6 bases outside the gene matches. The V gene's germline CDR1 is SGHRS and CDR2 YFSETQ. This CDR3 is CASSGGSGYGYTF. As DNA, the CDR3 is TGCGCCAGCTCAGGGGGCAGTGGCTATGGCTACACCTTC. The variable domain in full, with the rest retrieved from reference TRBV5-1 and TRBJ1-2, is KAGVTQTPRYLIKTRGQQVTLSCSPISGHRSVSWYQQTPGQGLQFLFEYFSETQRNKGNFPGRFSGRQFSNSRSEMNVSTLELGDSALYLCASSGGSGYGYTFGSGTRLTVV.

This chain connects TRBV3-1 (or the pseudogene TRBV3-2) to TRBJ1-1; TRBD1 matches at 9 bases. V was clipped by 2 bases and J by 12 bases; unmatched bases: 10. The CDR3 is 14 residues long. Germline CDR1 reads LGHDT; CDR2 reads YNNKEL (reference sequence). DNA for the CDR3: TGTGCCAGCAGCCAATCCGTGGACAGGGGATCTACTTTCTTT. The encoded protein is CASSQSVDRGSTFF.

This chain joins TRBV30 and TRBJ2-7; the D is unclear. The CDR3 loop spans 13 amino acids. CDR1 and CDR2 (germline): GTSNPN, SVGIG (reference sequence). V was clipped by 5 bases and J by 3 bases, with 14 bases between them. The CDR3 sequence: CAWSVGLYYEQYF. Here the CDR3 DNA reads TGTGCCTGGTCCGTTGGCCTTTACTACGAGCAGTACTTC.

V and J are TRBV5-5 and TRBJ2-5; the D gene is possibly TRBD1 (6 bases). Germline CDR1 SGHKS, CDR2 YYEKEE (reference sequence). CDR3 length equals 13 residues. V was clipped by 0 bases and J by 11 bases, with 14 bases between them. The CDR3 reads CASSLGGQAVQYF. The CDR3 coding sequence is TGTGCCAGCAGCTTGGGGGGGCAGGCGGTACAGTACTTC.

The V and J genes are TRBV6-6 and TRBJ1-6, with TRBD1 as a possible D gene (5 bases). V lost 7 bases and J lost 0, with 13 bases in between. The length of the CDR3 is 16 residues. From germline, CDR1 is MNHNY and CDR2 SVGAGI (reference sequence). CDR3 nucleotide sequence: TGTGCCAGCACCACCTACAGGAGCTCCTATAATTCACCCCTCCACTTT. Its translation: CASTTYRSSYNSPLHF.

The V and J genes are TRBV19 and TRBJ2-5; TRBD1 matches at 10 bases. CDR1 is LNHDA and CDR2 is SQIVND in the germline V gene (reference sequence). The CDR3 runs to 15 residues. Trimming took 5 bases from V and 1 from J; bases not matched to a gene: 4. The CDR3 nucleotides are TGTGCCAGTAGTGGGACAGGGGCCTTCCAAGAGACCCAGTACTTC. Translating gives CASSGTGAFQETQYF.

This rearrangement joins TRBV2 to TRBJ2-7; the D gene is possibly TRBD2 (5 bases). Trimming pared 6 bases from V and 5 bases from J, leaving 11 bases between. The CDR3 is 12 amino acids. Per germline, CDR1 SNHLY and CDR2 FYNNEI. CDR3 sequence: CASRGVGNEQYF. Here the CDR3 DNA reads TGTGCCAGCAGGGGAGTAGGCAACGAGCAGTACTTC.

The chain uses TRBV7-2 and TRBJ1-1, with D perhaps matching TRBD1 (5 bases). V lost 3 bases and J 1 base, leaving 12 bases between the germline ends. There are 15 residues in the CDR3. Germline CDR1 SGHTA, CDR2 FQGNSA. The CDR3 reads CASSLGGTANTEAFF. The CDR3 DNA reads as TGTGCCAGCAGCTTGGGGGGGACCGCGAACACTGAAGCTTTCTTT.

The DNA of the CDR3 is TGTGCCACCAGCAGAGATCATTTTGGGTGGAGGGCGGTCGAGACCCAGTACTTC. Encoded protein: CATSRDHFGWRAVETQYF. The chain links TRBV15 to TRBJ2-5; possibly TRBD2 for D (6 bases). Deletions cut 0 bases from V and 5 bases from J, with 22 bases between. The germline V gene has CDR1 LNHNV and CDR2 YYDKDF (reference sequence). The CDR3 runs 18 residues.

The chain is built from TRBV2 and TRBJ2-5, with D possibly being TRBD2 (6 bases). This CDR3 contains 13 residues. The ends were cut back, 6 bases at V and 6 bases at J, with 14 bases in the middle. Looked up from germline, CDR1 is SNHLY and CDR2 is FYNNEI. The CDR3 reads CASSSGVGKTQYF. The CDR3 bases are TGTGCCAGCAGCTCGGGGGTAGGAAAGACCCAGTACTTC.

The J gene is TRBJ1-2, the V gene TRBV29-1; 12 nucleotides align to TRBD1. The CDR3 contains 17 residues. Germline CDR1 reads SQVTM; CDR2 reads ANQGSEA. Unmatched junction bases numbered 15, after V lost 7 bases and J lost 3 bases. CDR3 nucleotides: TGCAGCGCCAAAATCCGGGACAGGGGGCGCGACGACTATGGCTACACCTTC. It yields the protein CSAKIRDRGRDDYGYTF.

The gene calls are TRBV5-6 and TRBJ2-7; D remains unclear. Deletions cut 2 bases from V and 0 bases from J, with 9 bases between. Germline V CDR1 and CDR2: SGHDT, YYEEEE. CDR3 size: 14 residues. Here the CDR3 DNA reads TGTGCCAGCAGCTTTCTCAGTATCTCCTACGAGCAGTACTTC. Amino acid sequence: CASSFLSISYEQYF.

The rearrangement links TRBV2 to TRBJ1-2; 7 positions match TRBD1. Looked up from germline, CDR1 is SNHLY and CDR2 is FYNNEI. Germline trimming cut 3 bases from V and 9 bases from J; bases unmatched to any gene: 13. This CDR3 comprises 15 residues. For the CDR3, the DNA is TGTGCCAGCAGTGACCCCGGGACAGAGACTATGAGCTACACCTTC. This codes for CASSDPGTETMSYTF.

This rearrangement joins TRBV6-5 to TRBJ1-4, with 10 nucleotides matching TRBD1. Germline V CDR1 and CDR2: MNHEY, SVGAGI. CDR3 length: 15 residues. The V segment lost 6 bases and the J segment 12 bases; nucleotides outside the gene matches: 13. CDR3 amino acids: CASSASQGQGKQLFF. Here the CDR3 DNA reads TGTGCCAGCAGCGCATCCCAGGGACAGGGGAAACAACTGTTTTTT.

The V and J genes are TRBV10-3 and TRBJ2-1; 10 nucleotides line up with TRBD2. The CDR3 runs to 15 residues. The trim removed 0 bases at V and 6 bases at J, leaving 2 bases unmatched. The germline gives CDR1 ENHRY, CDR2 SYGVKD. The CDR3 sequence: CAISESSGGTNEQFF. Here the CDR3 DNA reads TGTGCCATCAGTGAGTCTAGCGGGGGGACCAATGAGCAGTTCTTC.

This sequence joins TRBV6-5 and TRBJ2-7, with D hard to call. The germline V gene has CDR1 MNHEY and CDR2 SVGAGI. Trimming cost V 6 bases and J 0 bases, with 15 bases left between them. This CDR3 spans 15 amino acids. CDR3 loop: CASRARVPSSYEQYF. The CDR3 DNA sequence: TGTGCCAGCAGGGCCCGGGTTCCTAGCTCCTACGAGCAGTACTTC.

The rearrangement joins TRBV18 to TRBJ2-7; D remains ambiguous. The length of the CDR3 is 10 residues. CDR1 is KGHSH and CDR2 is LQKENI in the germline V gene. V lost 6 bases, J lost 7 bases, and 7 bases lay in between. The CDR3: CASSPGEQYF. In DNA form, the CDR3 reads TGTGCCAGCTCCCCCGGGGAGCAGTACTTC.

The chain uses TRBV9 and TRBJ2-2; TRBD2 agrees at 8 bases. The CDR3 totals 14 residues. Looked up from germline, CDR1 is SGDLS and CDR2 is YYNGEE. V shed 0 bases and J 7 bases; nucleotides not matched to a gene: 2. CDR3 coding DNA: TGTGCCAGCAGCGTAGCAGCGGGAGACGGGGAGCTGTTTTTT. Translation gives CASSVAAGDGELFF.

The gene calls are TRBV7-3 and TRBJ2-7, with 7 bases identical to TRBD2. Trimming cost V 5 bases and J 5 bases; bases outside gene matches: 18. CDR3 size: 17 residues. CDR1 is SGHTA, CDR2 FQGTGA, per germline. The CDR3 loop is CASSPSWEGPYRDEQYF. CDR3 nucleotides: TGTGCCAGCAGCCCGTCCTGGGAGGGCCCTTATAGAGACGAGCAGTACTTC.

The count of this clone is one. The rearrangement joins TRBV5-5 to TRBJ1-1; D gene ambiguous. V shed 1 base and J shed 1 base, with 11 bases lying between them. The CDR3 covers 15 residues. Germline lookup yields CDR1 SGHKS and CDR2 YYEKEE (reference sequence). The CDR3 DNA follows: TGTGCCAGCAGCTTGTCCTCGGTCGGGAACACTGAAGCTTTCTTT. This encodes CASSLSSVGNTEAFF.

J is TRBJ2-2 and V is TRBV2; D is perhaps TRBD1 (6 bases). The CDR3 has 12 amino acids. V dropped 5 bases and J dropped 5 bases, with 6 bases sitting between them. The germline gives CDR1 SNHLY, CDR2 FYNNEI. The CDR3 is CASSQGTGELFF. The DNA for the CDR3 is TGTGCCAGCAGTCAGGGGACCGGGGAGCTGTTTTTT.

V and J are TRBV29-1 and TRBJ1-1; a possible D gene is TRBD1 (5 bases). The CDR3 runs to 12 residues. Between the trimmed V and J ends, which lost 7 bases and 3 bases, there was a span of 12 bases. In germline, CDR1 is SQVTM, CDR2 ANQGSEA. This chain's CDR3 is CSGGGADTEAFF. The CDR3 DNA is TGCAGCGGGGGCGGAGCGGACACTGAAGCTTTCTTT.